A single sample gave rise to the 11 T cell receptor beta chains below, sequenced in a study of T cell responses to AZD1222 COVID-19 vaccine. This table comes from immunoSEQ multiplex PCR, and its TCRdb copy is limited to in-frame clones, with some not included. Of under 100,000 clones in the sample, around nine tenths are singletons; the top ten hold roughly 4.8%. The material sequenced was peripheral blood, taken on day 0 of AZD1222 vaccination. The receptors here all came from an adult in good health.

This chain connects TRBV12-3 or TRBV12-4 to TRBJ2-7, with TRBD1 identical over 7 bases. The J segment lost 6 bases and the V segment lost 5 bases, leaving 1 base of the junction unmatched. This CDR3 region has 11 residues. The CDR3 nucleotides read TGTGCCAGCAGTACAGGGGTCGAGCAGTACTTC. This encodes CASSTGVEQYF.

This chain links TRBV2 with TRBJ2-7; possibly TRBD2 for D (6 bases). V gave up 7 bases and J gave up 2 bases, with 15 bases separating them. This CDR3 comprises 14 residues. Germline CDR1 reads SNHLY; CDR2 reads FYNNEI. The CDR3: CASTSAGGAYEQYF. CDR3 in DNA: TGTGCCAGCACCTCCGCCGGGGGTGCCTACGAGCAGTACTTC.

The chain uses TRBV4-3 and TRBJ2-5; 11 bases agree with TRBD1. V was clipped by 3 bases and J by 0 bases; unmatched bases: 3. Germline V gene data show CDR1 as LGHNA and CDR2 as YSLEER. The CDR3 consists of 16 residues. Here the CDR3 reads CASSQRTGGHQETQYF. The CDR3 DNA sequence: TGCGCCAGCAGCCAGCGGACAGGGGGCCACCAAGAGACCCAGTACTTC.

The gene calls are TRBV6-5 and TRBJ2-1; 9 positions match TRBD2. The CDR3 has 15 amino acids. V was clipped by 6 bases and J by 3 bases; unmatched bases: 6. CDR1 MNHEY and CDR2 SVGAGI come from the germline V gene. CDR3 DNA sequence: TGTGCCAGCAGGCCAGTAGCGGGGGACTACAATGAGCAGTTCTTC. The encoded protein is CASRPVAGDYNEQFF.

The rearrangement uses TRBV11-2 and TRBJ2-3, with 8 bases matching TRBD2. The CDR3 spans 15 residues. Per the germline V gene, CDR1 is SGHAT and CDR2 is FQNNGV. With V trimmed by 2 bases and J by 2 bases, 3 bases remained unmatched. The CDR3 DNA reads TGTGCCAGCAGCTTATATAGCGGGGTCACAGATACGCAGTATTTT. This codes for CASSLYSGVTDTQYF. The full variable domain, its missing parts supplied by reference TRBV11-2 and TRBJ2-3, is EAGVAQSPRYKIIEKRQSVAFWCNPISGHATLYWYQQILGQGPKLLIQFQNNGVVDDSQLPKDRFSAERLKGVDSTLKIQPAKLEDSAVYLCASSLYSGVTDTQYFGPGTRLTVL.

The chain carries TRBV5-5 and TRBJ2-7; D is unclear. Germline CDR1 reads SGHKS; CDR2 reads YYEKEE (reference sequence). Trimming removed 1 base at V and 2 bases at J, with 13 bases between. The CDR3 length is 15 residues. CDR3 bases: TGTGCCAGCAGCTTGTTTCCGACAACAACCTACGAGCAGTACTTC. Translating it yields CASSLFPTTTYEQYF.

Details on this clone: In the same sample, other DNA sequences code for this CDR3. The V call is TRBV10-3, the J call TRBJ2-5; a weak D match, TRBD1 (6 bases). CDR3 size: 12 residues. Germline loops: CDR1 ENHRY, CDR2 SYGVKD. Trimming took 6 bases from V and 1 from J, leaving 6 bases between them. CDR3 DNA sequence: TGTGCCATCAGGGACAGCCAAGAGACCCAGTACTTC. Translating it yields CAIRDSQETQYF.

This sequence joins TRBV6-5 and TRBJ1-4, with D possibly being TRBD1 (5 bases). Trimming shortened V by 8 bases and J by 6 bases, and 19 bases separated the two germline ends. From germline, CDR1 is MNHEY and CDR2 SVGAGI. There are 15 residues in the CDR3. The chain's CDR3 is CASRGSQGFHEKLFF. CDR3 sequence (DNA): TGTGCCAGCCGAGGGTCGCAGGGTTTTCATGAAAAACTGTTTTTT.

For the CDR3, the DNA is TGTGCCTGGAGTAAAGGTTCTCGGGACACCATATATTTT. The encoded protein is CAWSKGSRDTIYF. This chain links TRBV30 with TRBJ1-3; D is unclear. Trimming removed 2 bases at V and 8 bases at J, with 13 bases between. CDR1 is GTSNPN and CDR2 is SVGIG in the germline V gene (reference sequence). CDR3 length equals 13 residues.

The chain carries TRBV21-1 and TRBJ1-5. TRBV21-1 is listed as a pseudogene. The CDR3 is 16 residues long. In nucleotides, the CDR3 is TGTGCCAGCAGCAAATCCGAGGGGATTAGGAATCAGCCCCAGCATTTT. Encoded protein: CASSKSEGIRNQPQHF.

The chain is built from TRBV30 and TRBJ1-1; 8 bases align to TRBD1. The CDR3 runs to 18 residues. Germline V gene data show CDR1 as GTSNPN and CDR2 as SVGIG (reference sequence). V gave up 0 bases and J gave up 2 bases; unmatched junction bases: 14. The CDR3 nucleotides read TGTGCCTGGAGTGTAGGAGACAGGGGCTACCGCAATAACACTGAAGCTTTCTTT. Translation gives CAWSVGDRGYRNNTEAFF.